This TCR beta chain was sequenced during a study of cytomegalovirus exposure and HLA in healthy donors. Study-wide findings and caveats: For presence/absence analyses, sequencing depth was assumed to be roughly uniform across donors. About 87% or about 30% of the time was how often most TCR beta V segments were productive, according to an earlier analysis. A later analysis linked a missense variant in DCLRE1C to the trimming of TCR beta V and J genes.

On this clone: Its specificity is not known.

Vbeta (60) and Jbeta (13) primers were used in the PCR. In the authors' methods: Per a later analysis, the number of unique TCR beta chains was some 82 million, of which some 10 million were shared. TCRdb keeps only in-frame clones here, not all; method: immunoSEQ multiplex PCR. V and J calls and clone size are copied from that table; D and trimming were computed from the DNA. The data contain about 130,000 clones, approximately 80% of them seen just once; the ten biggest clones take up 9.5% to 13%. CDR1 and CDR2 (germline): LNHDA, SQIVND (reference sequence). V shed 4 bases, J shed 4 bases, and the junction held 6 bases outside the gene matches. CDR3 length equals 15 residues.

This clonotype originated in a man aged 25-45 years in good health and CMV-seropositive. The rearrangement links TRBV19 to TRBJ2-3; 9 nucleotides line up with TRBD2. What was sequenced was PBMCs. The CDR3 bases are TGTGCCAGTAGTACACGGACTAGCGCCGCAGATACGCAGTATTTT. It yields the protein CASSTRTSAADTQYF.